The source of this T cell receptor (beta chain) is a study of blood T cell repertoires in COVID-19. Study-level information: Acute and convalescent COVID-19 samples came from the United States, Italy and Spain. The cDNA or gDNA used as material had been derived from T cells, B-cell-depleted T cells, or PBMCs.

Germline lookup yields CDR1 SGHTA and CDR2 FQGTGA. The V and J ends lost 5 bases and 9 bases respectively, with 23 bases between them. CDR3 size: 16 residues. Per the original methods: Counts of nucleated cells, estimated from reference gene primer amplification, were obtained. The table came from immunoSEQ multiplex PCR; TCRdb's copy has only in-frame clones and leaves some out. Clone size and the V and J calls come from that table; the DNA yielded D and trimming. Of around 270,000 clones in the sample, 70% to 90% were seen once. The origin of this receptor is a woman between 50 and 59 years old with acute or convalescent COVID-19. The chain carries TRBV7-3 and TRBJ2-1; TRBD2 might be the D (5 bases). The specimen sequenced was peripheral blood. As DNA, the CDR3 is TGTGCCAGCAGCGCCTTCATACTAGAAACCGGTGGTGAGCAGTTCTTC. Its protein product is CASSAFILETGGEQFF.